This T cell receptor beta chain was identified during a study of identical twins (dated by TCRdb to the mid-2010s). For context, the study as a whole: The study deep-sequenced TCR alpha and beta repertoires from monozygotic twins, unrelated adults of various ages and cord blood to test whether fetal clonotypes persist. To rule out contamination, replicate twin experiments were performed at different times with different library preparation protocols. The paper's findings and limits, for the study overall: Out-of-frame TCR alpha sharing in monozygotic twins was systematically underestimated by recombination models, whereas sharing between unrelated individuals was in agreement with the recombination models. Compared with coincidental sharing between unrelated individuals, out-of-frame TCR alpha sequences shared between twins had an excess of sequences with low generation probability. Abundant cord blood beta clonotypes carried fewer insertions; young adult naive repertoires showed a weaker similar trend, while memory repertoires showed none. Invariant T cells such as MAIT and iNKT could partly confound zero-insertion analyses, though diverse VJ usage argued against this for most clonotypes. Because the same donors could not be followed over many years, conclusions were based on cross-sectional statistical analysis. Excess twin sharing in beta out-of-frame sequences was weaker because fewer shared sequences lowered the signal-to-noise ratio.

Receptor libraries were prepared by 5' RACE. Sequencing was performed on an Illumina HiSeq 2000. A universal primer binding site was introduced by template switching, and a unique molecular identifier was present in the final cDNA, enabling accurate counting of TCR cDNA molecules. Specific primers in the conserved constant-segment region were used to synthesize first-strand cDNA for TCR alpha and beta chains. To control for contamination, every cDNA library carried two barcodes: a SMART-Mk sample barcode plus Illumina barcodes. TruSeq adapter sequences, together with Illumina sample barcodes, were added in two successive PCR steps. TCR alpha and beta cDNA libraries were sequenced on the Illumina HiSeq platform with custom primers. The authors' pipeline ran thus. Unique molecular identifiers were extracted from raw reads with MiGEC, and CDR3 positions were determined with MiXCR. Recombination models were inferred per individual with the repgenHMM and IGoR tools using an EM algorithm. Shared clonotype analysis was performed with the tcR package in R, normalizing sharing by the product of cloneset sizes. To study raw recombination free of thymic and clonal selection effects, out-of-frame nonproductive sequences were analyzed. Starting from the raw public reads, TCRdb applied fastp trimming at Q25, assembled clones with MiXCR and retained in-frame beta chains. Duplicate CDR3 protein sequences are folded into a single record with the most common DNA and genes. The V and J calls were determined by TCRdb, not by the authors. Recorded for this sample are 420,000 or so distinct CDR3 sequences; approximately 17% of them occurred a single time. About 12% of the sample rests with the top ten.

This clonotype has at least ten counts. Its cognate antigen has yet to be identified. No base quality information exists; no much larger clone differs at one position. All donors were healthy Caucasians. Three unrelated non-twin adults were also sequenced: a male aged 18 to 30, a male aged 50 to 60 and a female aged 50 to 60. Miltenyi CD45RO+ enrichment and human naive T-cell isolation kits were used to isolate memory (CD45RO+) and naive T cells from PBMC. A distance of 16 bases separates the germline ends of V and J, which lose 5 bases and 5 bases respectively. The CDR3 goes from the cysteine to the phenylalanine over 14 residues. This entry keeps only the CDR3 DNA: 42 bases, framed from base 1. CDR1 DFQATT and CDR2 SNEGSKA are derived from the germline V gene (reference sequence).

The receptor was derived from a man between 45 and 60 years old in good health. What was sequenced was naive T cells sorted from blood. The cell subset or site tag for this specimen amounts to: cells isolated with a human naive T-cell isolation kit. The sequence links TRBV20-1 to TRBJ1-5; TRBD1 is perhaps the D gene, given 5 matching bases. DNA sequence: TGCAGTGCTCCCGGGCAGGGAGGGGATCAGCCCCAGCATTTT. Protein translation: CSAPGQGGDQPQHF.